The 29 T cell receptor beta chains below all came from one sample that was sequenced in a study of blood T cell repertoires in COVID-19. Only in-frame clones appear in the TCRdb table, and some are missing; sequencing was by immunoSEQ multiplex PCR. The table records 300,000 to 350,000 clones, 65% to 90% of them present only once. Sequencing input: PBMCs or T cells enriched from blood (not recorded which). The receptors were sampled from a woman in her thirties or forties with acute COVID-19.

The CDR3 loop reads CASSQDFRNNEKLFF. The CDR3 DNA reads as TGCGCCAGCAGCCAAGATTTCAGAAATAATGAAAAACTGTTTTTT. This chain joins TRBV4-3 and TRBJ1-4; D remains unclear. Per the germline V gene, CDR1 is LGHNA and CDR2 is YSLEER. This CDR3 is built from 15 residues. V lost 0 bases and J lost 4, with 9 bases in between.

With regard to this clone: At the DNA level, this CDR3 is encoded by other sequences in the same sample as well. In DNA, the CDR3 is TGTGCCAGCAGCCCCCGGACTAGCTCATACGAGCAGTACTTC. Protein product: CASSPRTSSYEQYF. The V call is TRBV9, the J call TRBJ2-7, with 8 positions matching TRBD2. Germline trimming cut 4 bases from V and 4 bases from J; bases unmatched to any gene: 7. The CDR3 is 14 residues long. Germline lookup yields CDR1 SGDLS and CDR2 YYNGEE.

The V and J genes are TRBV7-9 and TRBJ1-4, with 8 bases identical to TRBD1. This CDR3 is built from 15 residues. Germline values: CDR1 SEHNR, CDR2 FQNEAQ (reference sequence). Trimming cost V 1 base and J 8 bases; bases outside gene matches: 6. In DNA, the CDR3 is TGTGCCAGCAGCTTAGATTCGAGACAGGGGGAAAAACTGTTTTTT. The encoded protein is CASSLDSRQGEKLFF.

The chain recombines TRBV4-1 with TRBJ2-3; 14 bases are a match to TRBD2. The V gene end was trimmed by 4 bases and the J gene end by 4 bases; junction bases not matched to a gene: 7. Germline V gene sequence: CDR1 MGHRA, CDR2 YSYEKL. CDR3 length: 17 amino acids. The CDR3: CASSPGTSGSRADTQYF. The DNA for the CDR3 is TGCGCCAGCAGCCCTGGGACTAGCGGGAGTAGGGCAGATACGCAGTATTTT.

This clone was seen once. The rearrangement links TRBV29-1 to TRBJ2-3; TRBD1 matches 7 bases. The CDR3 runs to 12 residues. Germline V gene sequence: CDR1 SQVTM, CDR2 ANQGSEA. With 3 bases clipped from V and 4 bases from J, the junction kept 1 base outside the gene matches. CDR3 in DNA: TGCAGCGTTGAGAGGGGGCCAGATACGCAGTATTTT. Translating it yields CSVERGPDTQYF.

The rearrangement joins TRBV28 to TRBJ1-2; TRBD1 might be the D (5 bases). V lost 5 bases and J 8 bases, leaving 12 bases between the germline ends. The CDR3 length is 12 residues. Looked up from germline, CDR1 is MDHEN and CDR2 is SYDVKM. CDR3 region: CASSGAGLGYTF. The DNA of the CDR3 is TGTGCCAGCAGTGGCGCAGGGTTGGGCTACACCTTC.

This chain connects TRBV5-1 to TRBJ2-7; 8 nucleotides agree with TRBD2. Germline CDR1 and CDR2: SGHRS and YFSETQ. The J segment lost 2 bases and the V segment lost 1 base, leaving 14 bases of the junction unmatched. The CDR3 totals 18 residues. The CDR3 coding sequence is TGCGCCAGCAGCTTGCGTTCGTTGAAGGCGGGAGGTACCTACGAGCAGTACTTC. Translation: CASSLRSLKAGGTYEQYF. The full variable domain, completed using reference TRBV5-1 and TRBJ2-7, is KAGVTQTPRYLIKTRGQQVTLSCSPISGHRSVSWYQQTPGQGLQFLFEYFSETQRNKGNFPGRFSGRQFSNSRSEMNVSTLELGDSALYLCASSLRSLKAGGTYEQYFGPGTRLTVT.

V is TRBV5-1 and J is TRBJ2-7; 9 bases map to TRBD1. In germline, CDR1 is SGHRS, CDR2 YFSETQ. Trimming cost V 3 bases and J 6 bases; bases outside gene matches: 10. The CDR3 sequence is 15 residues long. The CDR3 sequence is CASSSGGTGIVEQYF. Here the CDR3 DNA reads TGCGCCAGCAGCTCCGGTGGGACAGGGATAGTCGAGCAGTACTTC.

The CDR3 here is CASSRSGGARTEAFF. CDR3 coding DNA: TGTGCCAGCAGTCGGTCTGGGGGGGCGAGGACTGAAGCTTTCTTT. The J gene is TRBJ1-1, the V gene TRBV6-5; tentatively, D is TRBD1 (6 bases). Germline CDR1 is MNHEY and CDR2 is SVGAGI. The CDR3 has 15 residues. The V end lost 5 bases, the J end lost 5 bases, and 18 bases lay between the germline ends.

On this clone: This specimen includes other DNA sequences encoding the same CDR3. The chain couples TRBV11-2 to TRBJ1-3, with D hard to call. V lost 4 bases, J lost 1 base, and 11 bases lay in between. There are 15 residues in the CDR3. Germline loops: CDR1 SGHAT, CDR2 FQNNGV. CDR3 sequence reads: CASSSGVGSGNTIYF. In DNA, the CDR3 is TGTGCCAGCAGCTCCGGGGTAGGGTCTGGAAACACCATATATTTT.

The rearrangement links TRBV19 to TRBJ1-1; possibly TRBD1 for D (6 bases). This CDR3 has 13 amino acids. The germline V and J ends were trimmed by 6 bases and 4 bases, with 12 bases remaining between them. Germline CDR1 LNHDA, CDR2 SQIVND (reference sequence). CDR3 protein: CASSQGFVTEAFF. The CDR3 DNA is TGTGCCAGTAGCCAGGGGTTCGTCACTGAAGCTTTCTTT.

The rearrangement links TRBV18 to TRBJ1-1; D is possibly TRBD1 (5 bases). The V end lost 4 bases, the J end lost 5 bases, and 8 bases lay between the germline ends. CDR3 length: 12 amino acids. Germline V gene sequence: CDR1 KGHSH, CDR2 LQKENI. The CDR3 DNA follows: TGTGCCAGCTCACTACAGGCTACTGAAGCTTTCTTT. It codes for CASSLQATEAFF.

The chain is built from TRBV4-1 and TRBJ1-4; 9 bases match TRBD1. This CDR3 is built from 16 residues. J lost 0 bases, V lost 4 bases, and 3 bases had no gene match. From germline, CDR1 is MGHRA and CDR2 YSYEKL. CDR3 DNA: TGCGCCAGCAGCCGACGGGACAGGGCAACTAATGAAAAACTGTTTTTT. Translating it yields CASSRRDRATNEKLFF.

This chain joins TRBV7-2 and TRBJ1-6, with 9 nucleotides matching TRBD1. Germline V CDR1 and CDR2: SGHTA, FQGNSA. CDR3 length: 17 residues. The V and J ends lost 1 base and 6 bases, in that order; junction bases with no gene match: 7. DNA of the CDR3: TGTGCCAGCAGCTTAGTGGGACAGGGTGGATTTAATTCACCCCTCCACTTT. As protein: CASSLVGQGGFNSPLHF. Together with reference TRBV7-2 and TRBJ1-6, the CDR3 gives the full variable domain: GAGVSQSPSNKVTEKGKDVELRCDPISGHTALYWYRQSLGQGLEFLIYFQGNSAPDKSGLPSDRFSAERTGGSVSTLTIQRTQQEDSAVYLCASSLVGQGGFNSPLHFGNGTRLTVT.

CDR3 sequence (DNA): TGTGCCAGCAGCGTTGGGGGGAGGTTGGGCAATCAGCCCCAGCATTTT. This encodes CASSVGGRLGNQPQHF. The chain uses TRBV7-2 and TRBJ1-5; D is perhaps TRBD1 (5 bases). The CDR3 has 16 amino acids. V was shortened by 5 bases and J by 2 bases, with 16 bases between the two germline ends. The germline CDR1 and CDR2 sequences are SGHTA and FQGNSA.

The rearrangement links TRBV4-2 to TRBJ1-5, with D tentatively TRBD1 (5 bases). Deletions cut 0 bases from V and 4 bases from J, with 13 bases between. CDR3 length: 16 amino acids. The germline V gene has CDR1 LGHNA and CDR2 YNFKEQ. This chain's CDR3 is CASSQEGRGDNQPQHF. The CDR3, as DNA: TGTGCCAGCAGCCAAGAGGGGAGGGGCGATAATCAGCCCCAGCATTTT.

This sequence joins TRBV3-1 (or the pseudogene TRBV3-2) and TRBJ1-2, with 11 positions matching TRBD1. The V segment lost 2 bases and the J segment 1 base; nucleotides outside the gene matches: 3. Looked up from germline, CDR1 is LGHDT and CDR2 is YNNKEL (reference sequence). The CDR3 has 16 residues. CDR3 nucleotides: TGTGCCAGCAGCCAACGGGACAGGGGGTATAACTATGGCTACACCTTC. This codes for CASSQRDRGYNYGYTF.

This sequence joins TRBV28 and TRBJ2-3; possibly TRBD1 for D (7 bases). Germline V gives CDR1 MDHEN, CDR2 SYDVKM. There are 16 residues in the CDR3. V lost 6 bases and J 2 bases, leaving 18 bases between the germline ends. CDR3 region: CASRSPRGASTDTQYF. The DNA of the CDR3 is TGTGCCAGCAGATCTCCCAGGGGGGCCTCCACAGATACGCAGTATTTT. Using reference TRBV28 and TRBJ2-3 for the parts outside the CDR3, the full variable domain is DVKVTQSSRYLVKRTGEKVFLECVQDMDHENMFWYRQDPGLGLRLIYFSYDVKMKEKGDIPEGYSVSREKKERFSLILESASTNQTSMYLCASRSPRGASTDTQYFGPGTRLTVL.

CDR3: CASSRRDSLEGPEQYF. The CDR3 DNA reads TGTGCCAGCTCACGTAGGGACAGCCTCGAGGGGCCCGAGCAGTACTTC. The V call is TRBV18, the J call TRBJ2-7; 7 positions agree with TRBD1. V lost 4 bases to trimming and J lost 6 bases; unmatched junction nucleotides: 15. Germline CDR1 reads KGHSH; CDR2 reads LQKENI. CDR3 length equals 16 residues.

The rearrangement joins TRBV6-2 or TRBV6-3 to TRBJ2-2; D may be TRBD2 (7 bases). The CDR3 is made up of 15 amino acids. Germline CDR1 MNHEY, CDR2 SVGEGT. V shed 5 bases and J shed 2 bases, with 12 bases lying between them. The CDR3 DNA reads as TGTGCCAGCAGTGTGGCGGGGGCTAACACCGGGGAGCTGTTTTTT. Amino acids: CASSVAGANTGELFF.

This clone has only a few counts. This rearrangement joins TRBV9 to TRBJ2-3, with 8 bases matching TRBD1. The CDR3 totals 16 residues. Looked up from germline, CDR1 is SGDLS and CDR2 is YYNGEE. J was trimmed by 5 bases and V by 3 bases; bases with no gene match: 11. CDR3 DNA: TGTGCCAGCAGCGGGGGTTGGACAGGGTGGCTAGATACGCAGTATTTT. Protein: CASSGGWTGWLDTQYF.

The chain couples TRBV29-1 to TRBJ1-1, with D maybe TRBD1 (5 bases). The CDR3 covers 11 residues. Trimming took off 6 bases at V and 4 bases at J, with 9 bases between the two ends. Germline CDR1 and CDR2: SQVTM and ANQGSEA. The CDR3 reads CSVRVGTEAFF. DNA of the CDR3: TGCAGCGTCAGGGTTGGCACTGAAGCTTTCTTT.

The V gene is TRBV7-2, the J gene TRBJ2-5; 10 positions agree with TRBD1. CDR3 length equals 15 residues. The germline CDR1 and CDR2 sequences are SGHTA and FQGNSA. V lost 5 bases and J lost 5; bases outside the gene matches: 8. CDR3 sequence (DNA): TGTGCCAGCAGCGGACCGGGACAGGGGCGGGAGACCCAGTACTTC. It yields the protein CASSGPGQGRETQYF. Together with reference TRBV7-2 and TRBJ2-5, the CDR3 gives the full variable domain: GAGVSQSPSNKVTEKGKDVELRCDPISGHTALYWYRQSLGQGLEFLIYFQGNSAPDKSGLPSDRFSAERTGGSVSTLTIQRTQQEDSAVYLCASSGPGQGRETQYFGPGTRLLVL.

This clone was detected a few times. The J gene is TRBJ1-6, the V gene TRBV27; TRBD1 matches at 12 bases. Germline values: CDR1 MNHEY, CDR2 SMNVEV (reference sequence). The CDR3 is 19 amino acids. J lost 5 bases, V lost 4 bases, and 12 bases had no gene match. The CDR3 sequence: CASSSLPGQGATDNSPLHF. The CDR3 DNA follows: TGTGCCAGCAGTTCTCTACCGGGACAGGGGGCTACTGATAATTCACCCCTCCACTTT.

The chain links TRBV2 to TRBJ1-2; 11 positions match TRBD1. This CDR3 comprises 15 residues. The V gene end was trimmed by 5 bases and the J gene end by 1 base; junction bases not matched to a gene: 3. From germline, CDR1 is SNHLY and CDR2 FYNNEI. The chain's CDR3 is CASSWDRGFNYGYTF. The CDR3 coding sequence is TGTGCCAGCAGTTGGGACAGGGGGTTTAACTATGGCTACACCTTC.

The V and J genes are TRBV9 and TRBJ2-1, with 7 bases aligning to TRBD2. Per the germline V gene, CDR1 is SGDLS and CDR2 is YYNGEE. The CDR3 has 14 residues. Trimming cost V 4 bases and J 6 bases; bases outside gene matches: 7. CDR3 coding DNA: TGTGCCAGCAGCCCCCGGACTAGTTTCAATGAGCAGTTCTTC. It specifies CASSPRTSFNEQFF.

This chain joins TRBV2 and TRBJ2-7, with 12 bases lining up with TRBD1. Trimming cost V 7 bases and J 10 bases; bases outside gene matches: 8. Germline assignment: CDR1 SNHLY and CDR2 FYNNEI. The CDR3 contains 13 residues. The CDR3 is CASTLGQGANQYF. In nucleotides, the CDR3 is TGTGCCAGCACCCTGGGACAGGGGGCTAATCAGTACTTC.

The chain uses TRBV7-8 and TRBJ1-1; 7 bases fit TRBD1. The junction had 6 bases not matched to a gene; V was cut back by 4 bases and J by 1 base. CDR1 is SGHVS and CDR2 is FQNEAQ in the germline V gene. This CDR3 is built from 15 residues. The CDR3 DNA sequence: TGTGCCAGCAGCTACGCCTGGACAGGGAACACTGAAGCTTTCTTT. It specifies CASSYAWTGNTEAFF. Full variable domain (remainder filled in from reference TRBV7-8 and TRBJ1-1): GAGVSQSPRYKVAKRGQDVALRCDPISGHVSLFWYQQALGQGPEFLTYFQNEAQLDKSGLPSDRFFAERPEGSVSTLKIQRTQQEDSAVYLCASSYAWTGNTEAFFGQGTRLTVV.

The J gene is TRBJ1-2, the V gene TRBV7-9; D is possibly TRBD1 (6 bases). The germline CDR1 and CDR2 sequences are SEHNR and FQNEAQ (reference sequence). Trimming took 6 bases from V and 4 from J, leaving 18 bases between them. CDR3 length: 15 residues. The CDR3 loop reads CASSPTGTSLYGYTF. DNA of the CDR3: TGTGCCAGCAGTCCTACCGGGACATCCCTCTATGGCTACACCTTC. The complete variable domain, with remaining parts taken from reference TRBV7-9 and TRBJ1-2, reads DTGVSQNPRHKITKRGQNVTFRCDPISEHNRLYWYRQTLGQGPEFLTYFQNEAQLEKSRLLSDRFSAERPKGSFSTLEIQRTEQGDSAMYLCASSPTGTSLYGYTFGSGTRLTVV.